The 2 T cell receptor beta chains below come from one sample, sequenced in a study of spatial heterogeneity in lung cancer. Study findings and constraints: Counts that tracked tumor mutation counts were those of expanded intratumoral alpha and beta TCRs.

Documented time point: sample taken at primary tumor resection. TCRdb processed the 5' RACE reads anew with MiXCR; each CDR3 protein has one entry. Of 20,000 to 25,000 distinct CDR3 sequences listed, approximately 4.3% are singletons. The antigens these receptors bind are not known. This specimen was lung tumor tissue, taken at surgery. The receptors derive from a male donor with early-stage non-small cell lung cancer.

This clonotype was detected only a few times. This sequence joins TRBV7-9 and TRBJ2-1, with a weak D call TRBD2 (5 bases). V lost 4 bases to trimming and J lost 0 bases, with 10 bases between them. This CDR3 is built from 15 residues. Germline values: CDR1 SEHNR, CDR2 FQNEAQ (reference sequence). As DNA, the CDR3 is TGTGCCAGCAGCTATGGACTGAGCTCCTACAATGAGCAGTTCTTC. It is translated as CASSYGLSSYNEQFF.

This clonotype was detected ten times or more. The chain carries TRBV4-1 and TRBJ2-7; no clear D. Trimming took 6 bases from V and 1 from J, leaving 16 bases between them. CDR3 size: 15 residues. Germline V lookup: CDR1 MGHRA, CDR2 YSYEKL. The CDR3 DNA reads TGCGCCAGCAGTCTAGGTGAGGTTGGTTCCTACGAGCAGTACTTC. Its translation is CASSLGEVGSYEQYF.